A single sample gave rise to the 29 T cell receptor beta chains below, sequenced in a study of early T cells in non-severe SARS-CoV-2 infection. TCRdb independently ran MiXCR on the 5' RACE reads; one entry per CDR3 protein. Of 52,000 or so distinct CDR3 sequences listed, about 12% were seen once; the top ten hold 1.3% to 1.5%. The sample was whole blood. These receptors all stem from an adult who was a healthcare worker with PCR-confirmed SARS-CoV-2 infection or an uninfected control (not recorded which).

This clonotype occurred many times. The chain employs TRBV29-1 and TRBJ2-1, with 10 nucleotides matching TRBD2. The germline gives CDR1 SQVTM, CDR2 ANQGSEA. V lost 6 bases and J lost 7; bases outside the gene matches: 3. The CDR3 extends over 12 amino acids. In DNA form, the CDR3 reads TGCAGCGTGGGACTAGCGTATAATGAGCAGTTCTTC. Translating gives CSVGLAYNEQFF.

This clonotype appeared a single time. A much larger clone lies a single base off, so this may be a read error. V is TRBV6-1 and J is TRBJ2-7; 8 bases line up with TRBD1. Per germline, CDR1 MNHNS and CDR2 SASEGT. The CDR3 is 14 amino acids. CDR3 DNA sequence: TGTGCCAGCAGTAGGGACAGGCGCACCTACGATCAGTACTTC. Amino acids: CASSRDRRTYDQYF.

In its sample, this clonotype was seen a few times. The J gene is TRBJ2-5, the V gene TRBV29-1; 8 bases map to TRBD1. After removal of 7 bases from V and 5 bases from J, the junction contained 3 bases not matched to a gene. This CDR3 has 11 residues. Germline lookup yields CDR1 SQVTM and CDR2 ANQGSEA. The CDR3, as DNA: TGCAGCGGGGGACAGGCGGAGACCCAGTACTTC. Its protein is CSGGQAETQYF.

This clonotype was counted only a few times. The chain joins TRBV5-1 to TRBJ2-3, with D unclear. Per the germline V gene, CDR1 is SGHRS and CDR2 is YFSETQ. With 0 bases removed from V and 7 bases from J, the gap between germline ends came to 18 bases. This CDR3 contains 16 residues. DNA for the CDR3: TGCGCCAGCAGCTTGGCCGTCTCCTCTCAAGGGAATACGCAGTATTTT. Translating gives CASSLAVSSQGNTQYF.

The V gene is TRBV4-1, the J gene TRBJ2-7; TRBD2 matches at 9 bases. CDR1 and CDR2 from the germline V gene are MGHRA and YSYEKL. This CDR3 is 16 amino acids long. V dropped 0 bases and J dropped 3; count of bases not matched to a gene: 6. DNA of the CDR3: TGCGCCAGCAGCCAAGATCCAGCGGGGGGCTACTACGAGCAGTACTTC. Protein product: CASSQDPAGGYYEQYF.

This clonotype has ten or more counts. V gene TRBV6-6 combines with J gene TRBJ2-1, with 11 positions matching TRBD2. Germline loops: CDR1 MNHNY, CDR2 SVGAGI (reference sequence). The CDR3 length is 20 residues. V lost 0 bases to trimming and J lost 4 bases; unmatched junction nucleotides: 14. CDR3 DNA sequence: TGTGCCAGCAGTTACTCGCTCTTGACTAGCGGGGCAAACTTATACAATGAGCAGTTCTTC. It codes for CASSYSLLTSGANLYNEQFF.

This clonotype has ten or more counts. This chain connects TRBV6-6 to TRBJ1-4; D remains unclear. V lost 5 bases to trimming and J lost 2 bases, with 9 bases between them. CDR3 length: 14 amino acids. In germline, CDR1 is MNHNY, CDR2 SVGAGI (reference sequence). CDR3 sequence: CASSHQETNEKLFF. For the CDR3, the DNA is TGTGCCAGCAGTCACCAGGAGACTAATGAAAAACTGTTTTTT.

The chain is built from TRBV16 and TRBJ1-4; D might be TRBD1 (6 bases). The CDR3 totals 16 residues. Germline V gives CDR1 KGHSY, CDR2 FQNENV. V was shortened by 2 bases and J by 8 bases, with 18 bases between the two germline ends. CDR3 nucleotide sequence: TGTGCCAGCAGCCAACTACCGGGTCCCAGGGGCGAAAAACTGTTTTTT. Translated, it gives CASSQLPGPRGEKLFF.

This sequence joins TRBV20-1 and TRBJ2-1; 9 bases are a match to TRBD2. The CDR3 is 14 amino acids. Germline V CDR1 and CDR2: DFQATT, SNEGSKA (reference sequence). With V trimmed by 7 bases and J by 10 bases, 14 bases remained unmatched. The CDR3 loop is CSVRPLAGAPEQFF. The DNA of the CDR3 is TGCAGTGTTCGCCCCTTAGCGGGGGCCCCCGAGCAGTTCTTC.

Here the CDR3 DNA reads TGTGCCAGCAGCCAAGATTGGGCCCGCCACCAAGAGACCCAGTACTTC. This encodes CASSQDWARHQETQYF. The J gene is TRBJ2-5, the V gene TRBV3-2; no check of the table's D call, TRBD2, against the DNA was made. TRBV3-2 is a known pseudogene. The CDR3 contains 16 residues.

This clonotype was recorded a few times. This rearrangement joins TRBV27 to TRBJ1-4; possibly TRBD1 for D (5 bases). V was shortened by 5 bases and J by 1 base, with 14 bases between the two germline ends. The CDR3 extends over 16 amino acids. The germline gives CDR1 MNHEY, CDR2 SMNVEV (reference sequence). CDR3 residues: CASSRTLFGTNEKLFF. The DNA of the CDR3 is TGTGCCAGCAGTAGGACACTTTTTGGAACTAATGAAAAACTGTTTTTT. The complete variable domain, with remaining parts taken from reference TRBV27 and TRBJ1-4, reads EAQVTQNPRYLITVTGKKLTVTCSQNMNHEYMSWYRQDPGLGLRQIYYSMNVEVTDKGDVPEGYKVSRKEKRNFPLILESPSPNQTSLYFCASSRTLFGTNEKLFFGSGTQLSVL.

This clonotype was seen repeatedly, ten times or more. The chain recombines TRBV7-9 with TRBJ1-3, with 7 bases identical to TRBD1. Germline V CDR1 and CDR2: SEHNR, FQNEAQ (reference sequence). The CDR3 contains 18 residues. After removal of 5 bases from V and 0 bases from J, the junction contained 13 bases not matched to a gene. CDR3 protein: CASSPDRVGISSGNTIYF. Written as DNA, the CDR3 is TGTGCCAGCAGCCCAGACAGGGTCGGGATAAGCTCTGGAAACACCATATATTTT.

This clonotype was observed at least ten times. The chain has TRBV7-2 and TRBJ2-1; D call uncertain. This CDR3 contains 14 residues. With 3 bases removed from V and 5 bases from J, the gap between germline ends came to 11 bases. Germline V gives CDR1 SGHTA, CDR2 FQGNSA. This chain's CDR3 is CASSLYLVNNEQFF. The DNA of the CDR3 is TGTGCCAGCAGCTTGTACCTAGTCAACAATGAGCAGTTCTTC.

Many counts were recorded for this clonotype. The CDR3: CASSHTNQETQYF. Here the CDR3 DNA reads TGTGCCAGCAGCCATACTAACCAAGAGACCCAGTACTTC. The V call is TRBV7-6, the J call TRBJ2-5; D ambiguous. The CDR3 extends over 13 amino acids. CDR1 is SGHVS and CDR2 is FNYEAQ in the germline V gene. V lost 5 bases, J lost 0 bases, and 7 bases lay in between. Using reference TRBV7-6 and TRBJ2-5 for the parts outside the CDR3, the full variable domain is GAGVSQSPRYKVTKRGQDVALRCDPISGHVSLYWYRQALGQGPEFLTYFNYEAQQDKSGLPNDRFSAERPEGSISTLTIQRTEQRDSAMYRCASSHTNQETQYFGPGTRLLVL.

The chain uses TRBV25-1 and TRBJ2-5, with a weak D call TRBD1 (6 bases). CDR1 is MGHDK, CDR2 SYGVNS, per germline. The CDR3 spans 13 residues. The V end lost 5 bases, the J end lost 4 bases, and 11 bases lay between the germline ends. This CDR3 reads CASSSPGAETQYF. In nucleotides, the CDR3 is TGTGCCAGCAGTTCGCCAGGGGCAGAGACCCAGTACTTC. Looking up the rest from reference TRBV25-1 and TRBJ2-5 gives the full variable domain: EADIYQTPRYLVIGTGKKITLECSQTMGHDKMYWYQQDPGMELHLIHYSYGVNSTEKGDLSSESTVSRIRTEHFPLTLESARPSHTSQYLCASSSPGAETQYFGPGTRLLVL.

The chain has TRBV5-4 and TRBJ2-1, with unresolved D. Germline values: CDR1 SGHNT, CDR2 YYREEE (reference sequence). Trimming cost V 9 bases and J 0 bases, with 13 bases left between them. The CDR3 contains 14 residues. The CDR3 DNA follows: TGTGCCACCGACGACCACCGCTCCTACAATGAGCAGTTCTTC. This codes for CATDDHRSYNEQFF.

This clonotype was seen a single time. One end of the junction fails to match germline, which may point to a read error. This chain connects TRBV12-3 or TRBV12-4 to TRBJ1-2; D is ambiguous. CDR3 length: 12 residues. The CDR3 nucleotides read TGTGCCAGCACCCTGGGTGGCTATGGCTGCACCTTC. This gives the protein CASTLGGYGCTF.

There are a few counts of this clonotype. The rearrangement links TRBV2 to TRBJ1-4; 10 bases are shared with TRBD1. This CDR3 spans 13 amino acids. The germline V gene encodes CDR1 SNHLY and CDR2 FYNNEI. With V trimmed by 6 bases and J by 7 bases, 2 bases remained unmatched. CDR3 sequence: CASRRTGGEKLFF. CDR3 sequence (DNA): TGTGCCAGCAGGAGGACAGGGGGTGAAAAACTGTTTTTT.

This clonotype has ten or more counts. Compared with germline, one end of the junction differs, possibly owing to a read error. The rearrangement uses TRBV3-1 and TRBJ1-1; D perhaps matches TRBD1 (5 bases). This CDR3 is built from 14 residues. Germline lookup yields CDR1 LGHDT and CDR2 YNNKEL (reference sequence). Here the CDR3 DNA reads TGTGCCAGCAGTCAAGCCTCCCGGGGGACTGAAGCTTTCTTT. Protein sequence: CASSQASRGTEAFF.

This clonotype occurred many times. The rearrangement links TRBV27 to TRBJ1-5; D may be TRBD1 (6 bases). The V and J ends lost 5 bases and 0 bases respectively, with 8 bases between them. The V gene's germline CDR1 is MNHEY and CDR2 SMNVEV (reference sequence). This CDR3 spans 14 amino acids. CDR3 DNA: TGTGCCAGCAGTGCAGGGGTTAGCAATCAGCCCCAGCATTTT. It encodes CASSAGVSNQPQHF.

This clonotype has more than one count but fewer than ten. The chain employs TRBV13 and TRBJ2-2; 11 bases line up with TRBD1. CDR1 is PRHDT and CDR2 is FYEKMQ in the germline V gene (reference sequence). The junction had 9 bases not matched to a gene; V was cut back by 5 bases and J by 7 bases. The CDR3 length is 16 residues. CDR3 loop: CASSARDRGGIGELFF. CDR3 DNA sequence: TGTGCCAGCAGCGCCCGGGACAGGGGGGGAATCGGGGAGCTGTTTTTT.

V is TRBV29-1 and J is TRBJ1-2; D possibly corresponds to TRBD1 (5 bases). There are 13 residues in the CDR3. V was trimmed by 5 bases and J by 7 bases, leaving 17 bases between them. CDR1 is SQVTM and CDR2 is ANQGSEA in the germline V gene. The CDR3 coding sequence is TGCAGCGTTACACAGGAGCCGGGGAGTGGCTACACCTTC. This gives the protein CSVTQEPGSGYTF.

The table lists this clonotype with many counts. CDR3 amino acids: CASSSSYEQYF. The CDR3 DNA is TGTGCCAGCAGCTCCTCCTACGAGCAGTACTTC. This chain uses TRBV5-4 with TRBJ2-7; D gene unclear. CDR3 length equals 11 residues. CDR1 and CDR2 (germline): SGHNT, YYREEE (reference sequence). Deletions cut 3 bases from V and 0 bases from J, with 1 base between.

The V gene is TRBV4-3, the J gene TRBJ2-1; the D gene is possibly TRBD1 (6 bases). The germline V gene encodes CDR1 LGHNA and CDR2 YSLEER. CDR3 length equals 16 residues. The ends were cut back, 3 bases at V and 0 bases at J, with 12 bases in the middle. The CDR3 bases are TGCGCCAGCAGCCAGAGGGGACAAAGCTCCTACAATGAGCAGTTCTTC. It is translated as CASSQRGQSSYNEQFF.

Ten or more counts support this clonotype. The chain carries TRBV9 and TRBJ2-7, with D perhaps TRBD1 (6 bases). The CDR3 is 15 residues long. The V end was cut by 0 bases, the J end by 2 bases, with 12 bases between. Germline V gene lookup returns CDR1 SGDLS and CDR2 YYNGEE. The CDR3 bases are TGTGCCAGCAGCGTAGGGGGGACAAGCACCTACGAGCAGTACTTC. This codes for CASSVGGTSTYEQYF.

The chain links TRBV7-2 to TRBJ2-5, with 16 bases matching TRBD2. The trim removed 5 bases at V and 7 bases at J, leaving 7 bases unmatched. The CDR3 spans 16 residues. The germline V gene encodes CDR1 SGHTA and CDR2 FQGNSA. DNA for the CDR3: TGTGCCAGCAGCACGGGACTAGCGGGGGGGCCAGGGACCCAGTACTTC. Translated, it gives CASSTGLAGGPGTQYF.

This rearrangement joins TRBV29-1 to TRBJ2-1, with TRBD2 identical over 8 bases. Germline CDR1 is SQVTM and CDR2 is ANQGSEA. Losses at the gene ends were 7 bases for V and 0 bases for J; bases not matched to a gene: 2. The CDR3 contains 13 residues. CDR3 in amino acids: CSAGGGSYNEQFF. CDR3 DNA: TGCAGCGCGGGAGGGGGCTCCTACAATGAGCAGTTCTTC.

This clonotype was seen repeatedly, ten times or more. The CDR3 here is CASTEEDNVNSPLHF. CDR3 DNA: TGTGCCAGCACGGAGGAGGACAACGTCAACTCACCCCTCCACTTT. The chain has TRBV2 and TRBJ1-6, with D possibly matching TRBD1 (5 bases). V was clipped by 7 bases and J by 10 bases, with 20 bases between them. This CDR3 has 15 residues. CDR1 and CDR2 from the germline V gene are SNHLY and FYNNEI.

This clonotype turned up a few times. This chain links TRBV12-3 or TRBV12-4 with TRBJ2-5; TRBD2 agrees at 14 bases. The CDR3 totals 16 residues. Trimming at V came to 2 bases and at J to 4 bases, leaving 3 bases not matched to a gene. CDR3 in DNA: TGTGCCAGCAGTTTAAGACTAGCGGGGGGGAGAGAGACCCAGTACTTC. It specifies CASSLRLAGGRETQYF.